Listed below are T cell receptor beta chains from one sample, sequenced in a study of T cell changes during pregnancy in multiple sclerosis. The protocol was immunoSEQ multiplex PCR, while the TCRdb copy is restricted to in-frame clones and leaves out a portion. In the table there are 30,000 to 35,000 clones, almost 90% of which are singletons. Source: CD4+ T cells from peripheral blood mononuclear cells, taken in the third trimester of pregnancy. The receptors were sampled from a female donor in good health, enrolled as a control in a pregnancy study. The CDR3 runs from the conserved cysteine through the conserved F or W. A D gene is named only where the DNA matches it firmly. Clone size is given for some rows only: seen once, a few or many times, or a class if the clone is expanded.

len: 13
abundance: .
d_gene: TRBD2
j_gene: TRBJ2-7
v_gene: TRBV6-1
CDR3aa: CASTGGGNYEQYF
CDR3nt: TGTGCCAGCACAGGCGGGGGGAACTACGAGCAGTACTTC

len: 14
abundance: .
d_gene: TRBD1
j_gene: TRBJ1-3
v_gene: TRBV11-2
CDR3aa: CASSSWTGLNTIYF
CDR3nt: TGTGCCAGCAGCTCTTGGACAGGGTTGAACACCATATATTTT

len: 15
abundance: .
d_gene: .
j_gene: TRBJ2-7
v_gene: TRBV11-2
CDR3aa: CASSHPGSGPYEQYF
CDR3nt: TGTGCCAGCAGCCACCCCGGCAGCGGACCCTACGAGCAGTACTTC

len: 15
abundance: .
d_gene: TRBD2
j_gene: TRBJ2-1
v_gene: TRBV5-4
CDR3aa: CASSGGTSGYNEQFF
CDR3nt: TGTGCCAGCAGCGGAGGGACTAGCGGCTACAATGAGCAGTTCTTC

len: 15
abundance: .
d_gene: .
j_gene: TRBJ1-3
v_gene: TRBV9
CDR3aa: CASSVEGGAGNTIYF
CDR3nt: TGTGCCAGCAGCGTAGAGGGAGGCGCGGGAAACACCATATATTTT

len: 14
abundance: once
d_gene: .
j_gene: TRBJ2-7
v_gene: TRBV27
CDR3aa: CASSSGTAVYEQYF
CDR3nt: TGTGCCAGCAGCTCCGGGACTGCCGTCTACGAGCAGTACTTC

len: 15
abundance: .
d_gene: .
j_gene: TRBJ2-7
v_gene: TRBV4-3
CDR3aa: CASSQDSQNSYEQYF
CDR3nt: TGCGCCAGCAGCCAAGACTCACAGAACTCCTACGAGCAGTACTTC

len: 16
abundance: .
d_gene: TRBD1
j_gene: TRBJ1-4
v_gene: TRBV7-8
CDR3aa: CASSDRDRGVSEKLFF
CDR3nt: TGTGCCAGCAGCGACCGGGACAGAGGTGTGAGCGAAAAACTGTTTTTT

len: 16
abundance: .
d_gene: .
j_gene: TRBJ2-3
v_gene: TRBV11-3
CDR3aa: CASSLSLSGGTDTQYF
CDR3nt: TGTGCCAGCAGCTTAAGTTTGTCGGGGGGCACAGATACGCAGTATTTT

len: 11
abundance: few
d_gene: TRBD1
j_gene: TRBJ1-1
v_gene: TRBV30
CDR3aa: CAWTGGPEAFF
CDR3nt: TGTGCCTGGACAGGGGGACCTGAAGCTTTCTTT

len: 16
abundance: .
d_gene: TRBD2
j_gene: TRBJ2-1
v_gene: TRBV4-1
CDR3aa: CASSHDLAGPHNEQFF
CDR3nt: TGCGCCAGCAGCCACGACCTAGCGGGACCCCACAATGAGCAGTTCTTC

len: 12
abundance: .
d_gene: TRBD1
j_gene: TRBJ1-2
v_gene: TRBV29-1
CDR3aa: CSARTGGDGYTF
CDR3nt: TGCAGCGCCCGGACAGGGGGGGATGGCTACACCTTC

len: 11
abundance: .
d_gene: .
j_gene: TRBJ1-5
v_gene: TRBV12-5
CDR3aa: CASGYEQPQHF
CDR3nt: TGTGCTAGTGGTTATGAGCAGCCCCAGCATTTT

len: 14
abundance: .
d_gene: TRBD1
j_gene: TRBJ1-2
v_gene: TRBV6-5
CDR3aa: CASSPGQGAWGYTF
CDR3nt: TGTGCCAGCAGTCCCGGACAGGGGGCATGGGGCTACACCTTC

len: 14
abundance: .
d_gene: .
j_gene: TRBJ2-7
v_gene: TRBV6-5
CDR3aa: CASSLLGGAYEQYF
CDR3nt: TGTGCCAGCAGTCTTCTCGGGGGAGCCTACGAGCAGTACTTC

len: 13
abundance: .
d_gene: TRBD1
j_gene: TRBJ2-7
v_gene: TRBV6-5
CDR3aa: CASSRDRLYEQYF
CDR3nt: TGTGCCAGCAGCCGGGACAGGCTCTACGAGCAGTACTTC

len: 13
abundance: once
d_gene: TRBD2
j_gene: TRBJ2-7
v_gene: TRBV4-3
CDR3aa: CASSQEGGEEQYF
CDR3nt: TGCGCCAGCAGCCAAGAGGGAGGGGAGGAGCAGTACTTC

len: 14
abundance: .
d_gene: .
j_gene: TRBJ2-6
v_gene: TRBV12-5
CDR3aa: CASGSGTGANVLTF
CDR3nt: TGTGCTAGTGGTTCAGGGACTGGGGCCAACGTCCTGACTTTC

len: 10
abundance: .
d_gene: .
j_gene: TRBJ2-5
v_gene: TRBV20-1
CDR3aa: CSAKRETQYF
CDR3nt: TGCAGTGCGAAGCGGGAGACCCAGTACTTC

len: 14
abundance: .
d_gene: TRBD1
j_gene: TRBJ1-3
v_gene: TRBV7-2
CDR3aa: CASSPTGSGNTIYF
CDR3nt: TGTGCCAGCAGCCCGACAGGGTCTGGAAACACCATATATTTT

len: 17
abundance: .
d_gene: TRBD2
j_gene: TRBJ2-5
v_gene: TRBV14
CDR3aa: CASSQETSGAPRKTQYF
CDR3nt: TGTGCCAGCAGCCAAGAGACTAGCGGGGCTCCCAGAAAGACCCAGTACTTC

len: 14
abundance: .
d_gene: .
j_gene: TRBJ1-4
v_gene: TRBV14
CDR3aa: CASSQAMRSAKLFF
CDR3nt: TGTGCCAGCAGCCAAGCCATGAGGAGTGCGAAACTGTTTTTT

len: 15
abundance: .
d_gene: .
j_gene: TRBJ1-2
v_gene: TRBV6-4
CDR3aa: CASSPRQGTGYGYTF
CDR3nt: TGTGCCAGCAGCCCCCGCCAGGGTACAGGCTATGGCTACACCTTC

len: 13
abundance: .
d_gene: .
j_gene: TRBJ2-5
v_gene: TRBV30
CDR3aa: CAWSGDIWETQYF
CDR3nt: TGTGCCTGGAGTGGGGACATTTGGGAGACCCAGTACTTC

len: 14
abundance: once
d_gene: TRBD1
j_gene: TRBJ1-1
v_gene: TRBV6-4
CDR3aa: CASSDGQGGTEAFF
CDR3nt: TGTGCCAGCAGTGATGGACAGGGGGGCACTGAAGCTTTCTTT

len: 15
abundance: .
d_gene: .
j_gene: TRBJ2-1
v_gene: TRBV27
CDR3aa: CASSSGTHFGEAQFF
CDR3nt: TGTGCCAGTTCCTCCGGGACTCACTTCGGGGAGGCGCAGTTCTTC